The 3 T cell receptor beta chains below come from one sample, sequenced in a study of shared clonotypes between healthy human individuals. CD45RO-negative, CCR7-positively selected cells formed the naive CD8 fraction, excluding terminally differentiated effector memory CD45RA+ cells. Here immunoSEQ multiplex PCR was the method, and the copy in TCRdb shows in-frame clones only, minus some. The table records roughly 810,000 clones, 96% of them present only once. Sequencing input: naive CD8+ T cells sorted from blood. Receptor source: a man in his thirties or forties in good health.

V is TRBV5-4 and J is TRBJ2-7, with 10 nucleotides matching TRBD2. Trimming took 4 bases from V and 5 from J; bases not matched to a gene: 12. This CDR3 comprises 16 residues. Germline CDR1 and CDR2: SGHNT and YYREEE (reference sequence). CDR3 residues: CASSGQSGRGDNEQYF. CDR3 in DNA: TGTGCCAGCAGCGGACAGAGCGGGAGGGGGGACAACGAGCAGTACTTC.

The CDR3: CASSFSAGPGELFF. The CDR3 bases are TGTGCCAGCAGCTTTTCGGCAGGGCCCGGGGAGCTGTTTTTT. V and J are TRBV7-6 and TRBJ2-2; perhaps TRBD1 as D (5 bases). The length of the CDR3 is 14 residues. CDR1 is SGHVS and CDR2 is FNYEAQ in the germline V gene. V dropped 3 bases and J dropped 6 bases, with 11 bases sitting between them.

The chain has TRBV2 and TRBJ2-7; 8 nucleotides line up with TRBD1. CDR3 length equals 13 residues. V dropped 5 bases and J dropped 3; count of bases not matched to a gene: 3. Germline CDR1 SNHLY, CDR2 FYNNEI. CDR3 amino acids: CASSQGANYEQYF. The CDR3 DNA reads TGTGCCAGCAGTCAGGGGGCGAACTACGAGCAGTACTTC.